This TCR beta chain was captured in a study of T cells after yellow fever vaccination. A process of 5'RACE template switching, which added a universal primer site and UMIs, was used to make TCR cDNA. TCRdb reanalysed the 5' RACE reads using MiXCR and keeps one entry per CDR3 protein. The data show hundreds of thousands of distinct CDR3 sequences, about 8.7% seen once. Broader study findings: High-abundance clonotypes from the bulk population could contaminate FACS-sorted repertoires. Post-booster repertoires again held most primary-vaccination clones (roughly 95% CD4, 85% to 90% CD8).

This clonotype was counted a few times. The antigen is undetermined. The starting material was PBMCs, obtained on the day of the first yellow fever vaccination. This TCR was recovered from a young man who received the YFV17D yellow fever vaccine.

The CDR3 DNA sequence: TGTGCCAGCAGCCCTTTCGGGGGGGACCCCACAGATACGCAGTATTTT. It encodes CASSPFGGDPTDTQYF. The chain combines TRBV5-4 with TRBJ2-3; the match to TRBD2 covers 8 bases. This CDR3 is 16 amino acids long. CDR1 SGHNT and CDR2 YYREEE come from the germline V gene (reference sequence). The V gene end was trimmed by 4 bases and the J gene end by 2 bases; junction bases not matched to a gene: 9.